This entry lists 14 T cell receptor beta chains sequenced from one sample in a study of blood T cell repertoires in COVID-19. Assay: immunoSEQ multiplex PCR; the TCRdb copy retains only in-frame clones and omits some. The table lists 60,000 to 70,000 clones, 80% to 90% of them singletons. Sequenced material: peripheral blood. The receptor set was obtained from an elderly woman with active COVID-19.

There are a few counts of this clone. V is TRBV9 and J is TRBJ2-7; 9 bases fit TRBD1. The germline V gene encodes CDR1 SGDLS and CDR2 YYNGEE. The CDR3 extends over 13 amino acids. Germline trimming cut 3 bases from V and 6 bases from J; bases unmatched to any gene: 4. CDR3 DNA: TGTGCCAGCAGCGAGACAGGGGGTCCCGAGCAGTACTTC. Encoded protein: CASSETGGPEQYF.

CDR3 sequence reads: CASSPSGGYNEQFF. CDR3 nucleotides: TGTGCCAGCTCACCAAGCGGGGGCTACAATGAGCAGTTCTTC. The chain combines TRBV18 with TRBJ2-1, with TRBD2 matching over 8 bases. The CDR3 has 14 residues. Trimming removed 2 bases from V and 3 bases from J; junction bases left unmatched: 0. Germline CDR1 KGHSH, CDR2 LQKENI.

The V call is TRBV11-2, the J call TRBJ2-1; D is undetermined. V was trimmed by 0 bases and J by 4 bases, leaving 4 bases between them. The CDR3 totals 13 residues. Germline loops: CDR1 SGHAT, CDR2 FQNNGV. CDR3 sequence (DNA): TGTGCCAGCAGCTTAGAGCGTTACAATGAGCAGTTCTTC. It codes for CASSLERYNEQFF.

The chain links TRBV7-9 to TRBJ2-3; weak D call: TRBD2 (5 bases). Germline assignment: CDR1 SEHNR and CDR2 FQNEAQ (reference sequence). CDR3 length: 14 amino acids. The V end lost 1 base, the J end lost 2 bases, and 7 bases lay between the germline ends. CDR3 sequence reads: CASSLVRDTDTQYF. The CDR3 DNA reads TGTGCCAGCAGCTTAGTGAGGGACACAGATACGCAGTATTTT.

The rearrangement joins TRBV7-8 to TRBJ1-1; tentative D call: TRBD1 (5 bases). This CDR3 has 18 residues. V lost 7 bases to trimming and J lost 0 bases, with 24 bases between them. Per the germline V gene, CDR1 is SGHVS and CDR2 is FQNEAQ. The CDR3 region is CASNPWLGPGNMNTEAFF. The CDR3 bases are TGTGCCAGCAACCCATGGTTGGGGCCGGGTAACATGAACACTGAAGCTTTCTTT.

The chain links TRBV7-8 to TRBJ2-5, with 8 bases identical to TRBD1. This CDR3 contains 16 residues. The germline CDR1 and CDR2 sequences are SGHVS and FQNEAQ. Unmatched junction bases numbered 10, after V lost 3 bases and J lost 4 bases. Here the CDR3 reads CASSFPTGVGRETQYF. The CDR3 nucleotides read TGTGCCAGCAGCTTTCCGACAGGGGTCGGGCGAGAGACCCAGTACTTC.

For this clone: The junction and the germline gene differ at one end; a read error may be behind it. This rearrangement joins TRBV7-7 to TRBJ2-5; the D gene is possibly TRBD1 (5 bases). This CDR3 has 15 amino acids. In germline, CDR1 is SSHAT, CDR2 FNYEAQ (reference sequence). The CDR3, as DNA: TGTGCTAGCAGCTTAGTGGTGGGGCATTCCGAGACCCAGTACTTC. This translates into CASSLVVGHSETQYF. The entire variable domain, with the rest obtained from reference TRBV7-7 and TRBJ2-5, is as follows: GAGVSQSPRYKVTKRGQDVTLRCDPISSHATLYWYQQALGQGPEFLTYFNYEAQPDKSGLPSDRFSAERPEGSISTLTIQRTEQRDSAMYRCASSLVVGHSETQYFGPGTRLLVL.

The chain joins TRBV18 to TRBJ2-7; the D gene is possibly TRBD2 (6 bases). Trimming stripped 3 bases from V and 6 bases from J, with 9 bases between. CDR1 is KGHSH and CDR2 is LQKENI in the germline V gene. The CDR3 sequence is 12 residues long. CDR3 in DNA: TGTGCCAGCTCACCGAGCGGGCTCGAGCAGTACTTC. It specifies CASSPSGLEQYF.

The chain combines TRBV9 with TRBJ2-3, with 14 bases that match TRBD2. Germline V CDR1 and CDR2: SGDLS, YYNGEE. V lost 3 bases, J lost 1 base, and 4 bases stayed unmatched. CDR3 length: 17 amino acids. The CDR3 loop reads CASSAGLAGGGTDTQYF. As DNA, the CDR3 is TGTGCCAGCAGCGCCGGACTAGCGGGGGGCGGCACAGATACGCAGTATTTT.

The J gene is TRBJ1-2, the V gene TRBV15, with 11 bases aligning to TRBD1. CDR3 size: 15 residues. V trimming: 3 bases; J trimming: 2 bases; junction bases outside the gene matches: 2. CDR1 LNHNV and CDR2 YYDKDF come from the germline V gene (reference sequence). The CDR3 DNA follows: TGTGCCACCAGCAGGGGACAGGGGGGCAACTATGGCTACACCTTC. Translating gives CATSRGQGGNYGYTF.

The chain recombines TRBV9 with TRBJ2-2, with D perhaps TRBD2 (6 bases). Trimming took 1 base from V and 6 from J, leaving 7 bases between them. This CDR3 region has 13 residues. Germline loops: CDR1 SGDLS, CDR2 YYNGEE. CDR3 residues: CASSVTSPGELFF. CDR3 nucleotide sequence: TGTGCCAGCAGCGTAACTAGCCCCGGGGAGCTGTTTTTT.

CDR3 residues: CASSVGPWGDQQETQYF. For the CDR3, the DNA is TGTGCCAGCAGCGTAGGGCCCTGGGGGGACCAACAAGAGACCCAGTACTTC. The rearrangement uses TRBV9 and TRBJ2-5; perhaps TRBD2 as D (6 bases). The CDR3 length is 17 residues. V was trimmed by 0 bases and J by 2 bases, leaving 17 bases between them. Germline CDR1 and CDR2: SGDLS and YYNGEE. Based on the CDR3 plus reference TRBV9 and TRBJ2-5, the full variable domain is DSGVTQTPKHLITATGQRVTLRCSPRSGDLSVYWYQQSLDQGLQFLIQYYNGEERAKGNILERFSAQQFPDLHSELNLSSLELGDSALYFCASSVGPWGDQQETQYFGPGTRLLVL.

The V gene is TRBV12-3 or TRBV12-4, the J gene TRBJ2-5; D may be TRBD2 (5 bases). This CDR3 has 13 amino acids. V lost 5 bases and J lost 1, with 8 bases in between. The DNA of the CDR3 is TGTGCCAGCAGTCAGCGGTCCCAAGAGACCCAGTACTTC. As protein: CASSQRSQETQYF.

This chain joins TRBV27 and TRBJ2-5; a weak D match, TRBD1 (5 bases). Germline CDR1 and CDR2: MNHEY and SMNVEV (reference sequence). Trimming stripped 6 bases from V and 3 bases from J, with 14 bases between. The CDR3 contains 14 residues. CDR3 coding DNA: TGTGCCAGCAGAGCCACAGGAGACGAAGAGACCCAGTACTTC. The encoded protein is CASRATGDEETQYF.